The rows below give T cell receptor beta chains drawn from one sample of a study of T cell responses to AZD1222 COVID-19 vaccine. Generated by immunoSEQ multiplex PCR, the TCRdb table keeps only in-frame clones and is missing some. The data show roughly 130,000 clones, approximately 86% seen once. Sequencing used peripheral blood, obtained on day 0 of AZD1222 vaccination. These receptors were collected from an adult in good health. The CDR3 runs from the conserved cysteine through the conserved F or W. A D gene is named only where the DNA matches it firmly. Some rows have no size entry. The others give once, few or many, or a class for an expanded clone.

j_call: TRBJ2-4; d_call: TRBD1; v_call: TRBV27; clone_size: .; cdr3_nt: TGTGCCAGCAGTTTAGAGGGGACAGGGCAAAACATTCAGTACTTC; cdr3_aa: CASSLEGTGQNIQYF
j_call: TRBJ2-2; d_call: .; v_call: TRBV3-1/TRBV3-2; clone_size: .; cdr3_nt: TGTGCCAGCAGCCACCTGAACACCGGGGAGCTGTTTTTT; cdr3_aa: CASSHLNTGELFF
j_call: TRBJ2-5; d_call: TRBD1; v_call: TRBV11-2; clone_size: .; cdr3_nt: TGTGCCAGCAGCTTAGACGTATTTCGACAGGGGGTGAGCGAGACCCAGTACTTC; cdr3_aa: CASSLDVFRQGVSETQYF
j_call: TRBJ1-2; d_call: TRBD1; v_call: TRBV5-1; clone_size: .; cdr3_nt: TGCGCCAGCAGCATCAGGGGGGGAATTAACTATGGCTACACCTTC; cdr3_aa: CASSIRGGINYGYTF
j_call: TRBJ2-3; d_call: TRBD2; v_call: TRBV5-1; clone_size: .; cdr3_nt: TGCGCCAGCAGTCCAGGGCGACTAGCGGGGGGAGATACGCAGTATTTT; cdr3_aa: CASSPGRLAGGDTQYF
j_call: TRBJ2-3; d_call: .; v_call: TRBV7-8; clone_size: once; cdr3_nt: TGTGCCAGCAGCCCAGAAACAGATACGCAGTATTTT; cdr3_aa: CASSPETDTQYF
j_call: TRBJ1-1; d_call: .; v_call: TRBV7-2; clone_size: once; cdr3_nt: TGTGCCACCCGACAGAGCATGAACACTGAAGCTTTCTTT; cdr3_aa: CATRQSMNTEAFF
j_call: TRBJ1-2; d_call: .; v_call: TRBV28; clone_size: once; cdr3_nt: TGTGCCAGCAGTTTATCCGGGGGGGCTGGCTACACCTTC; cdr3_aa: CASSLSGGAGYTF
j_call: TRBJ1-1; d_call: .; v_call: TRBV6-1; clone_size: once; cdr3_nt: TGTGCCAGCAGCAATACAGGGAGAGGGAACACTGAAGCTTTCTTT; cdr3_aa: CASSNTGRGNTEAFF
j_call: TRBJ2-2; d_call: .; v_call: TRBV7-2; clone_size: .; cdr3_nt: TGTGCCAGCAGCTTACGAGGGGATAACACCGGGGAGCTGTTTTTT; cdr3_aa: CASSLRGDNTGELFF
j_call: TRBJ1-6; d_call: .; v_call: TRBV5-4; clone_size: .; cdr3_nt: TGTGCCAGCAGCTTGGAGAGGCAGGGTAATTCACCCCTCCACTTT; cdr3_aa: CASSLERQGNSPLHF
j_call: TRBJ2-5; d_call: .; v_call: TRBV29-1; clone_size: .; cdr3_nt: TGCAGCGTTGGTCAAGAGACCCAGTACTTC; cdr3_aa: CSVGQETQYF
j_call: TRBJ2-2; d_call: .; v_call: TRBV25-1; clone_size: .; cdr3_nt: TGTGCCAGCGGAGCGACAGGGAACACCGGGGAGCTGTTTTTT; cdr3_aa: CASGATGNTGELFF
j_call: TRBJ2-3; d_call: TRBD1; v_call: TRBV15; clone_size: .; cdr3_nt: TGTGCCACCAGCGGTCGGACAGGGGGCGCTTTAACAGTTGCGTCGTATACGCAGTATTTT; cdr3_aa: CATSGRTGGALTVASYTQYF
j_call: TRBJ2-3; d_call: TRBD2; v_call: TRBV7-6; clone_size: .; cdr3_nt: TGTGCCAGCAGCGTTAGCGGGGCGACGCAGTATTTT; cdr3_aa: CASSVSGATQYF